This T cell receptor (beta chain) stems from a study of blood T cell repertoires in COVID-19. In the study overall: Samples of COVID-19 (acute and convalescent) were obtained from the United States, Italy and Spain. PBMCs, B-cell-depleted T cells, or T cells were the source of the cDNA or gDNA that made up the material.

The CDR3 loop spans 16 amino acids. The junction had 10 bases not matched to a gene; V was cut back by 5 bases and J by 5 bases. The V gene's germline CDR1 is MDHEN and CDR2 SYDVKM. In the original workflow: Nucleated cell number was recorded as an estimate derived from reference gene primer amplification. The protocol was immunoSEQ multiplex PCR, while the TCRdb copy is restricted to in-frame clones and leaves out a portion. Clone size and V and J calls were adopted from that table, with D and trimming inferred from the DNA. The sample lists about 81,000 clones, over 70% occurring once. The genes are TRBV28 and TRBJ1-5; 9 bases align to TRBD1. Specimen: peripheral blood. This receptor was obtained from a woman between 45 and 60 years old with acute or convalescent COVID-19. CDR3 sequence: CASSPAGTGIHQPQHF. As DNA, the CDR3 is TGTGCCAGCAGTCCTGCCGGGACAGGGATTCATCAGCCCCAGCATTTT.